The 13 T cell receptor beta chains listed next were all sequenced from one sample in a study of cytomegalovirus exposure and HLA in healthy donors. The PCR was carried out with 60 Vbeta primers and 13 Jbeta primers. Sequencing used immunoSEQ multiplex PCR; TCRdb keeps in-frame clones, though not all of them. The sample holds roughly 180,000 clones, more than 70% seen once. Sequencing was done on a sample of PBMCs. The receptors here all came from a woman in her 50s in good health and CMV-seropositive.

This rearrangement joins TRBV10-3 to TRBJ2-7; the match to TRBD1 covers 7 bases. Germline trimming cut 6 bases from V and 4 bases from J; bases unmatched to any gene: 9. The CDR3 spans 14 residues. Germline V gene lookup returns CDR1 ENHRY and CDR2 SYGVKD. CDR3 protein: CAISDPGQRYEQYF. The CDR3 coding sequence is TGTGCCATCAGCGACCCGGGACAGAGGTACGAGCAGTACTTC.

The chain carries TRBV7-2 and TRBJ2-3, with TRBD2 as a possible D gene (6 bases). CDR1 and CDR2 (germline): SGHTA, FQGNSA. This CDR3 has 18 residues. Trimming removed 2 bases at V and 0 bases at J, with 18 bases between. The CDR3, as DNA: TGTGCCAGCAGCTTACTTCCCTTTGGTAGCGGTAGCACAGATACGCAGTATTTT. It is translated as CASSLLPFGSGSTDTQYF.

This clone was seen a handful of times. The same CDR3 is also encoded by other DNA sequences in this sample. This chain connects TRBV27 to TRBJ2-7; 8 positions agree with TRBD1. Germline-derived CDR1 and CDR2 are MNHEY and SMNVEV (reference sequence). With V trimmed by 4 bases and J by 3 bases, 5 bases remained unmatched. The CDR3 runs 14 residues. The CDR3 coding sequence is TGTGCCAGCAGTTCCGACAGGGGAAGCTACGAGCAGTACTTC. It encodes CASSSDRGSYEQYF.

V and J are TRBV30 and TRBJ2-2; D uncertain. The CDR3 spans 13 residues. CDR1 GTSNPN and CDR2 SVGIG come from the germline V gene (reference sequence). V was cut by 0 bases and J by 7 bases, with 9 bases left in between. Here the CDR3 DNA reads TGTGCCTGGAGTGTACAGACGGACGGGGAGCTGTTTTTT. Translation gives CAWSVQTDGELFF.

The chain couples TRBV2 to TRBJ2-3; possible D gene TRBD2, 5 bases. Germline V lookup: CDR1 SNHLY, CDR2 FYNNEI. The V end was cut by 5 bases, the J end by 3 bases, with 18 bases between. The length of the CDR3 is 16 residues. CDR3 bases: TGTGCCAGCAGTCCTTCCCGGGGTATGGGGACAGATACGCAGTATTTT. It specifies CASSPSRGMGTDTQYF.

In regard to this clone: The junction shows a germline mismatch at one end, possibly a read error. The CDR3 is CASGLDSAYGYTF. The CDR3 DNA reads as TGCGCCAGCGGCTTAGACAGTGCCTATGGCTACACCTTC. The chain links TRBV5-1 to TRBJ1-2; the D gene is possibly TRBD1 (5 bases). Germline V gives CDR1 SGHRS, CDR2 YFSETQ. The length of the CDR3 is 13 residues.

V gene TRBV2 combines with J gene TRBJ2-4; TRBD2 agrees at 14 bases. Germline V gene data show CDR1 as SNHLY and CDR2 as FYNNEI. This CDR3 is 16 amino acids long. J gave up 7 bases and V 4 bases, and 6 bases lay outside the gene matches. This CDR3 is CASSGLAGGLMNIQYF. The CDR3 nucleotides read TGTGCCAGCAGTGGACTAGCGGGGGGGCTTATGAACATTCAGTACTTC.

The chain carries TRBV5-1 and TRBJ2-5, with a tentative D call TRBD2 (6 bases). This CDR3 contains 15 residues. Per the germline V gene, CDR1 is SGHRS and CDR2 is YFSETQ. V lost 1 base, J lost 1 base, and 11 bases lay in between. The CDR3 sequence is CASSLLRGLQETQYF. In DNA, the CDR3 is TGCGCCAGCAGCTTGTTGCGGGGCCTCCAAGAGACCCAGTACTTC.

The chain combines TRBV19 with TRBJ2-7; the D gene is possibly TRBD2 (6 bases). This CDR3 has 14 amino acids. The germline gives CDR1 LNHDA, CDR2 SQIVND (reference sequence). The V end lost 4 bases, the J end lost 2 bases, and 12 bases lay between the germline ends. The CDR3 region has the DNA TGTGCCAGTAGTACCGGGACTCTTACCTACGAGCAGTACTTC. Translation: CASSTGTLTYEQYF.

The V call is TRBV7-8, the J call TRBJ1-1, with 8 bases lining up with TRBD1. V shed 6 bases, J shed 0 bases, and the junction held 9 bases outside the gene matches. This CDR3 has 16 amino acids. Germline V lookup: CDR1 SGHVS, CDR2 FQNEAQ. CDR3 coding DNA: TGTGCCAGCAGGCCGAGGACAGGGATCATGAACACTGAAGCTTTCTTT. Translation: CASRPRTGIMNTEAFF.

The rearrangement joins TRBV5-1 to TRBJ1-1; 10 bases map to TRBD1. V lost 3 bases and J lost 1; bases outside the gene matches: 12. The germline gives CDR1 SGHRS, CDR2 YFSETQ. This CDR3 has 18 amino acids. The CDR3 region has the DNA TGCGCCAGCAGCTCGCCCGCCGGGACAGGGGTGGGGAACACTGAAGCTTTCTTT. Translation: CASSSPAGTGVGNTEAFF.

This clone was seen more than once but under ten times. The DNA of the CDR3 is TGCGCCAGCAGCCAAGATCTCGGACAGGGCACAGATACGCAGTATTTT. Its translation is CASSQDLGQGTDTQYF. V and J are TRBV4-3 and TRBJ2-3; 7 bases map to TRBD1. Germline CDR1 and CDR2: LGHNA and YSLEER. With 0 bases clipped from V and 1 base from J, the junction kept 4 bases outside the gene matches. The CDR3 covers 16 residues.

The CDR3 loop reads CASSPGTSGSYEQFF. In nucleotides, the CDR3 is TGTGCCAGCAGCCCCGGGACTAGCGGGAGCTATGAGCAGTTCTTC. This sequence joins TRBV6-5 and TRBJ2-1, with 14 positions matching TRBD2. The germline V gene has CDR1 MNHEY and CDR2 SVGAGI. V was pared by 6 bases and J by 8 bases, with 6 bases of the junction left unmatched. This CDR3 spans 15 amino acids.